Following are 4 T cell receptor beta chains from one sample sequenced in a study of Ad26.COV2.S vaccination and SARS-CoV-2 variants. The data were produced by immunoSEQ multiplex PCR, yet TCRdb's version contains in-frame clones alone and is incomplete. The sample shows fewer than 400,000 clones, 70% to 90% of them seen only once. The treatment here: roughly 19 received Ad26.COV2.S at low or high dose, single or two shots; roughly five received placebo; per-sample allocation not given. Material that was analyzed had been drawn on day 63 after the first vaccine or placebo injection. The input for sequencing was peripheral blood, taken in a trial of Ad26.COV2.S vaccine versus placebo. These receptors came from a person aged 18 to 59 who received the Ad26.COV2.S COVID-19 vaccine or a placebo.

The chain uses TRBV7-9 and TRBJ1-1, with unresolved D. Germline V gives CDR1 SEHNR, CDR2 FQNEAQ (reference sequence). With 3 bases removed from V and 5 bases from J, the gap between germline ends came to 13 bases. The length of the CDR3 is 14 residues. The CDR3 spells CASSFRGPGTEAFF. In DNA, the CDR3 is TGTGCCAGCAGCTTCAGAGGGCCCGGGACTGAAGCTTTCTTT.

In nucleotides, the CDR3 is TGTGCCAGTAGTCCCCGGACCGAAACCAGTGGCTACACCTTC. It is translated as CASSPRTETSGYTF. The rearrangement joins TRBV19 to TRBJ1-2; D remains unclear. The germline CDR1 and CDR2 sequences are LNHDA and SQIVND (reference sequence). V lost 5 bases and J 7 bases, leaving 17 bases between the germline ends. The CDR3 has 14 residues.

The chain links TRBV5-1 to TRBJ2-6; 7 bases are a match to TRBD1. Germline lookup yields CDR1 SGHRS and CDR2 YFSETQ. The CDR3 has 15 residues. The trim removed 5 bases at V and 2 bases at J, leaving 4 bases unmatched. The CDR3 DNA sequence: TGCGCCAGCAGACAGGGGTCGGCTGGGGCCAACGTCCTGACTTTC. The encoded protein is CASRQGSAGANVLTF.

This clone was detected once. DNA for the CDR3: TGTGCCAGCAGCCACCGGGACAGTGGAGAGACCCAGTACTTC. Amino acids: CASSHRDSGETQYF. This chain joins TRBV11-3 and TRBJ2-5, with 7 nucleotides matching TRBD1. J was trimmed by 4 bases and V by 5 bases; bases with no gene match: 7. Per germline, CDR1 SGHNT and CDR2 YENEEA. The CDR3 spans 14 residues.